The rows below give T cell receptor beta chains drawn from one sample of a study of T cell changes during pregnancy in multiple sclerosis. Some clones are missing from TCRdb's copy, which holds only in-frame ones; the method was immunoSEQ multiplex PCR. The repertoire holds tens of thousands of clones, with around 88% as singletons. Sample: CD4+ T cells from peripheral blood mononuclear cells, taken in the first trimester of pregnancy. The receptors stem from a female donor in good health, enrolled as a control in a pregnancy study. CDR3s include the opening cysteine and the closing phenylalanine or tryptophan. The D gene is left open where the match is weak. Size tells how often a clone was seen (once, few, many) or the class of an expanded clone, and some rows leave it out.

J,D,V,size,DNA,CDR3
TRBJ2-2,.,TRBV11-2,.,TGTGCCAACAGTCATAACACCGGGGAGCTGTTTTTT,CANSHNTGELFF
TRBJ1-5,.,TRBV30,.,TGTGCCTGGAGTGTAATCCCAGACAATCAGCCCCAGCATTTT,CAWSVIPDNQPQHF
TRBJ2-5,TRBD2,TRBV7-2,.,TGTGCCAGCAGCCATGGGACTAGCGGGGGACAAGAGACCCAGTACTTC,CASSHGTSGGQETQYF
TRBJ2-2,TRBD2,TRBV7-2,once,TGTGCCAGCAGCCGAGCGGGAATAATCTCCGGGGAGCTGTTTTTT,CASSRAGIISGELFF
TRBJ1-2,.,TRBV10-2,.,TGCGCCAGCAGGGACGGGGGATATGGCTACACCTTC,CASRDGGYGYTF
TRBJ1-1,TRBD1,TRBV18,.,TGTGCCAGCTCACCATTACGACAGGGAGATAGTGTTAGCACTGAAGCTTTCTTT,CASSPLRQGDSVSTEAFF
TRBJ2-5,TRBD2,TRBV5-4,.,TGTGCCAGCAGCCTCCCGGGGGGAGAGTTTCGGGAGACCCAGTACTTC,CASSLPGGEFRETQYF
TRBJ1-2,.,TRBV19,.,TGTGCCAGTAGTATCTGGGGGAGGGACTATGGCTACACCTTC,CASSIWGRDYGYTF
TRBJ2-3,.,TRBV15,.,TGTGCCACCAGCAGAGCTACAGATGCGCAGTATTTT,CATSRATDAQYF
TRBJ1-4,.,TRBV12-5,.,TGTGCTAGTGGTTTGCCAGGGAATGAAAAACTGTTTTTT,CASGLPGNEKLFF
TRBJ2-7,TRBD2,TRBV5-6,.,TGTGCCAGCAGCCTAGGACTAGCGGGGGGGGTATCCTACGAGCAGTACTTC,CASSLGLAGGVSYEQYF
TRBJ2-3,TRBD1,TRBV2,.,TGTGCCAGCATTGGGACAGCTTCCCTTACAGATACGCAGTATTTT,CASIGTASLTDTQYF
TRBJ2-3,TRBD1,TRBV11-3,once,TGTGCCAGCAGCCCTTACAGGGGTGCGCAGTATTTT,CASSPYRGAQYF
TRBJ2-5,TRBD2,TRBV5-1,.,TGCGCCAGCAGCTTGGAGCGGGGAGAAGAGACCCAGTACTTC,CASSLERGEETQYF
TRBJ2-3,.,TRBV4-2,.,TGTGCCAGCAGCCAGGAGGCCCAACCCCGGACAGATACGCAGTATTTT,CASSQEAQPRTDTQYF
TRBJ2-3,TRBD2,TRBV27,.,TGTGCCAGCAATCTCTGGACTAGCGGGGGGGCAACAGATACGCAGTATTTT,CASNLWTSGGATDTQYF
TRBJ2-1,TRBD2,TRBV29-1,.,TGCAGCGCCGCCCCCGCGGGGGGACCCTTTAGCTCCTACAATGAGCAGTTCTTC,CSAAPAGGPFSSYNEQFF
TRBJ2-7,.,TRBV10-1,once,TGCGCCAGCACCGATCAGGCGCCTACATCCTACGAGCAGTACTTC,CASTDQAPTSYEQYF
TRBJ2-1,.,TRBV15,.,TGTGCCACCAGCAGAGATCCTTTCGGTCTCAATGAGCAGTTCTTC,CATSRDPFGLNEQFF
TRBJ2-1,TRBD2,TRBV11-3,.,TGTGCCAGCAGCTTAGGGTTAGCGGGAGTGATGGGCGCTTCTGAGCAGTTCTTC,CASSLGLAGVMGASEQFF
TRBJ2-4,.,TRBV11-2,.,TGTGCCAGCAGCTCACGGAGCACTCTCGCCCCCGGCAAAAACATTCAGTACTTC,CASSSRSTLAPGKNIQYF
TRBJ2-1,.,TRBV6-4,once,TGTGCCAGCAGTGAAGATAGGCAGGATCCCCACAATGAGCAGTTCTTC,CASSEDRQDPHNEQFF
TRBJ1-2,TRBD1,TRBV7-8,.,TGTGCCAGCAGCTTAGCAACACAGGGGGTCTATGGCTACACCTTC,CASSLATQGVYGYTF
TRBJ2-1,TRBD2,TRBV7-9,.,TGTGCCAGCAGCTTAGGCGGGGGGGCGGGGAGAAAAAATGAGCAGTTCTTC,CASSLGGGAGRKNEQFF
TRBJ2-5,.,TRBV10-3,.,TGTGCCATCAGGGGGCAGGGTGGCGAGACCCAGTACTTC,CAIRGQGGETQYF
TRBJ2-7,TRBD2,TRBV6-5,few,TGTGCCACCCGACGGGGGGAAAACTACGAGCAGTACTTC,CATRRGENYEQYF
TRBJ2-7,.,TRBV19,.,TGTGCCAGTAGTATAGCGAGGAGCGCAACCTACGAGCAGTACTTC,CASSIARSATYEQYF
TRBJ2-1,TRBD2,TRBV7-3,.,TGTGCCAGCAGCTCCTCTCAACCGTCCCAGCGGGGGATCGGCAATGAGCAGTTCTTC,CASSSSQPSQRGIGNEQFF
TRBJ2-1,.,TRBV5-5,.,TGTGCCAGCAGCTCCGAGGCATTTCGGGAGCAGTTCTTC,CASSSEAFREQFF
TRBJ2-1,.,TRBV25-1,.,TGTGCCAGCAGTGGGCAGTACAATGAGCAGTTCTTC,CASSGQYNEQFF
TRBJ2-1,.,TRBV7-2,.,TGTGCCAGCAGCCCTGGAAGCCTAGCTGGGTACAATGAGCAGTTCTTC,CASSPGSLAGYNEQFF
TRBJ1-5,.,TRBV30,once,TGTGCCTGGAGCCACGGTGGGGGGGATCAGCCCCAGCATTTT,CAWSHGGGDQPQHF
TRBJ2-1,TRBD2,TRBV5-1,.,TGCGCCAGCAGCTTGGAACTAGCGGGGGGGCGAAAGTTCTTC,CASSLELAGGRKFF
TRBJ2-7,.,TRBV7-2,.,TGTGCCAGCAGCTTAGGACCGAAGAGGAGCGGCTACGAGCAGTACTTC,CASSLGPKRSGYEQYF
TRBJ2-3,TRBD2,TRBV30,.,TGTGCCTGGGAACCACTTAGCGGGAGGGCGGCAGATACGCAGTATTTT,CAWEPLSGRAADTQYF
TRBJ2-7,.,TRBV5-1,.,TGCGCCAGCAGCTTCGATAGAAACGAGCAGTACTTC,CASSFDRNEQYF
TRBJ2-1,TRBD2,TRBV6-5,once,TGTGCCAGCAGGGTTGGGCGGGGGGGCTACAATGAGCAGTTCTTC,CASRVGRGGYNEQFF
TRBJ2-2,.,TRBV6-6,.,TGTGCCAGCAGCCGGGACACGAACACCGGGGAGCTGTTTTTT,CASSRDTNTGELFF
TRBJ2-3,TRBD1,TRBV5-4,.,TGTGCCAGCAGCTCCCCTGGACAGGGCATTACAGATACGCAGTATTTT,CASSSPGQGITDTQYF
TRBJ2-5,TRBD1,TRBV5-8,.,TGTGCCAGTCCGGGACAGCTTGGAGAGACCCAGTACTTC,CASPGQLGETQYF
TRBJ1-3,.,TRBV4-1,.,TGCGCCAGCAGCCAAGTTCCAGGGCTTAGCTCTGGAAACACCATATATTTT,CASSQVPGLSSGNTIYF
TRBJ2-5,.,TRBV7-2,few,TGTGCCAGCAGCTTAGTGCAGGGAGGTGTGGGGACCCAGTACTTC,CASSLVQGGVGTQYF
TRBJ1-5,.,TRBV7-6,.,TGTGCCAGCAGCTCTCGACAGGGCAATCAGCCCCAGCATTTT,CASSSRQGNQPQHF
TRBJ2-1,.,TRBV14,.,TGTGCCAGCAGCCAAGATAAGAGGGCGGCCGACTACAATGAGCAGTTCTTC,CASSQDKRAADYNEQFF
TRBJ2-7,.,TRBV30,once,TGTGCCTGGAGTGGCCCCCAGGGGATACTTCACGAGCAGTACTTC,CAWSGPQGILHEQYF
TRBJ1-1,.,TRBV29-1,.,TGCAGCGTGCAGATTCTGGGGGCTAGGGGTGAAGCTTTCTTT,CSVQILGARGEAFF
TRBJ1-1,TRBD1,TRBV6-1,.,TGTGCCACCTCAAGGGGACAGGGGAACACTGAAGCTTTCTTT,CATSRGQGNTEAFF
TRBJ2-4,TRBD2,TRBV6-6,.,TGTGCCAGCACCCTAGCGGGGGGCCTAGCCAAAAACATTCAGTACTTC,CASTLAGGLAKNIQYF
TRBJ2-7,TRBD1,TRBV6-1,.,TGTGCCAGCAGTGAAGGGACAGGGGGCTACGAGCAGTACTTC,CASSEGTGGYEQYF
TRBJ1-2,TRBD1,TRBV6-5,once,TGTGCCAGCAGTTACGATTTCCAGGGGGCTAATACTGGCTACACCTTC,CASSYDFQGANTGYTF
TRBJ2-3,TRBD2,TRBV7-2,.,TGTGCCAGCAGCTCACTAGCGGGGGCCCCGGATACGCAGTATTTT,CASSSLAGAPDTQYF
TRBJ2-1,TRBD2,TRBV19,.,TGTGCCAGTAGTATGTTAGGGACTAGAGGAAATGAGCAGTTCTTC,CASSMLGTRGNEQFF
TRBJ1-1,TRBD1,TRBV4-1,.,TGCGCCAGCAGCCTGCCGGGACAGGGAAGGCGGAACACTGAAGCTTTCTTT,CASSLPGQGRRNTEAFF
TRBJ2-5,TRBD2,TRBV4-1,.,TGCGCCAGCAGCGGGTACGAGCGGGGGGGAGGAGAGACCCAGTACTTC,CASSGYERGGGETQYF
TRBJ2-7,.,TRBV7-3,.,TGTGCCAGCAGCACTCGACTAGATTTCCCTTACGAGCAGTACTTC,CASSTRLDFPYEQYF
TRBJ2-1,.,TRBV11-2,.,TGTGCCAGCAGCCCCCGTCTGGCGGGAATCGGGGGAGTTGAGCAGTTCTTC,CASSPRLAGIGGVEQFF
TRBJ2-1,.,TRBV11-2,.,TGTGCCAGCAGCTTAGTGGGGGCTTACAATGAGCAGTTCTTC,CASSLVGAYNEQFF
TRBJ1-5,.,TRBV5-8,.,TGTGCCAGCAGCTTGGGGGTGACTGGGGGGGCGCGAGGCAATCAGCCCCAGCATTTT,CASSLGVTGGARGNQPQHF
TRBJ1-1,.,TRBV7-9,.,TGTGCCAGCAGCTTGGTATTGAGTGAAGCTTTCTTT,CASSLVLSEAFF
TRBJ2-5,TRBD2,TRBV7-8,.,TGTGCCAGCAGCCCGAGACTAGCGGGGGTCCAAGAGACCCAGTACTTC,CASSPRLAGVQETQYF